What follows are 20 T cell receptor beta chains derived from one specimen sequenced in a study of blood T cell repertoires in COVID-19. The protocol was immunoSEQ multiplex PCR, while the TCRdb copy is restricted to in-frame clones and leaves out a portion. The table shows fewer than 85,000 clones, with 88% occurring only once. The sample comprised peripheral blood. The receptors originated from a human donor in a cohort sampled during active COVID-19.

This chain connects TRBV20-1 to TRBJ2-5, with D tentatively TRBD2 (5 bases). CDR1 and CDR2 (germline): DFQATT, SNEGSKA (reference sequence). CDR3 size: 11 residues. The CDR3 loop is CSGVSQETQYF. CDR3 DNA: TGCTCCGGGGTGTCCCAAGAGACCCAGTACTTC.

This clone was observed a single time. V usage is TRBV12-3 or TRBV12-4 and J usage is TRBJ2-1, with TRBD1 matching 7 bases. J gave up 7 bases and V 7 bases, and 7 bases lay outside the gene matches. The CDR3 runs to 13 residues. The CDR3: CASTLTGMNEQFF. The DNA of the CDR3 is TGTGCCAGCACCCTGACAGGGATGAATGAGCAGTTCTTC.

This chain connects TRBV5-1 to TRBJ2-5, with D maybe TRBD2 (6 bases). The CDR3 contains 15 residues. Germline CDR1 reads SGHRS; CDR2 reads YFSETQ. V gave up 1 base and J gave up 4 bases, with 14 bases separating them. CDR3 nucleotides: TGCGCCAGCAGCTTGTTCGGGGGTATGGGAGAGACCCAGTACTTC. Protein product: CASSLFGGMGETQYF.

The chain is built from TRBV5-1 and TRBJ2-2; a possible D gene is TRBD1 (5 bases). Trimming left V 5 bases short and J 2 bases short, with 10 bases between. This CDR3 comprises 14 residues. CDR1 and CDR2 from the germline V gene are SGHRS and YFSETQ. In nucleotides, the CDR3 is TGCGCCAGCAGGTTACAGGCCAACACCGGGGAGCTGTTTTTT. Amino acids: CASRLQANTGELFF.

The chain is built from TRBV5-1 and TRBJ2-2, with 8 nucleotides matching TRBD1. The CDR3 spans 16 residues. Germline V gives CDR1 SGHRS, CDR2 YFSETQ. The trim removed 0 bases at V and 4 bases at J, leaving 5 bases unmatched. The CDR3 DNA reads TGCGCCAGCAGCTTGGCTGAACAGGGGGGCACCGGGGAGCTGTTTTTT. Its protein is CASSLAEQGGTGELFF.

This clone was observed a handful of times. The J gene is TRBJ2-1, the V gene TRBV30; perhaps TRBD2 as D (6 bases). Germline CDR1 GTSNPN, CDR2 SVGIG (reference sequence). The CDR3 is made up of 12 amino acids. The CDR3 loop is CAARGILNEQFF. The CDR3 DNA reads as TGTGCTGCTCGGGGGATCCTCAATGAGCAGTTCTTC.

This chain links TRBV19 with TRBJ2-3; possible D gene TRBD2, 6 bases. The CDR3 has 15 residues. Deletions cut 7 bases from V and 4 bases from J, with 18 bases between. The germline V gene has CDR1 LNHDA and CDR2 SQIVND (reference sequence). CDR3 amino acids: CASNGAGRTADTQYF. The CDR3 bases are TGTGCCAGTAATGGGGCTGGGAGGACCGCAGATACGCAGTATTTT.

The gene calls are TRBV7-3 and TRBJ1-5; no definite D call. From germline, CDR1 is SGHTA and CDR2 FQGTGA. This CDR3 spans 15 amino acids. The ends were cut back, 0 bases at V and 5 bases at J, with 11 bases in the middle. CDR3 bases: TGTGCCAGCAGCTTAACCCAGGTAACCCATCAGCCCCAGCATTTT. Translated: CASSLTQVTHQPQHF.

This clone was detected a few times. J is TRBJ2-1 and V is TRBV2; 15 nucleotides align to TRBD2. J was trimmed by 13 bases and V by 3 bases; bases with no gene match: 4. The CDR3 is 14 amino acids. Germline CDR1 reads SNHLY; CDR2 reads FYNNEI. The CDR3 here is CASSDRTSGGVQFF. CDR3 coding DNA: TGTGCCAGCAGTGATCGGACTAGCGGGGGGGTTCAGTTCTTC.

The V and J genes are TRBV3-1 (or the pseudogene TRBV3-2) and TRBJ1-3; unclear D gene. The V gene lost 0 bases and the J gene lost 8 bases, with 20 bases spanning the gap. CDR1 is LGHDT, CDR2 YNNKEL, per germline (reference sequence). The CDR3 runs 17 residues. The CDR3 sequence: CASSQESGGELIDTIYF. The CDR3 nucleotides read TGTGCCAGCAGCCAAGAGTCCGGCGGGGAACTGATCGACACCATATATTTT.

CDR3 sequence (DNA): TGTGCCAGCAGCTTAGACAGGGAAAAAAACATTCAGTACTTC. As protein: CASSLDREKNIQYF. The chain recombines TRBV7-2 with TRBJ2-4; possibly TRBD1 for D (6 bases). Looked up from germline, CDR1 is SGHTA and CDR2 is FQGNSA. The CDR3 length is 14 residues. Trimming took 1 base from V and 4 from J, leaving 8 bases between them.

The rearrangement uses TRBV11-1 and TRBJ2-7, with 7 bases that match TRBD1. From germline, CDR1 is SGHAT and CDR2 FQDESV (reference sequence). The CDR3 has 14 amino acids. With 6 bases clipped from V and 6 bases from J, the junction kept 11 bases outside the gene matches. Here the CDR3 reads CASRQTGSGGEQYF. The CDR3 DNA reads as TGTGCCAGCAGACAAACAGGGTCAGGGGGCGAGCAGTACTTC.

The rearrangement uses TRBV5-1 and TRBJ2-1; 13 nucleotides match TRBD2. With V trimmed by 3 bases and J by 5 bases, 8 bases remained unmatched. CDR1 is SGHRS, CDR2 YFSETQ, per germline. This CDR3 region has 17 residues. This CDR3 is CASSWGDGTSGDNEQFF. CDR3 in DNA: TGCGCCAGCAGCTGGGGGGATGGGACTAGCGGGGACAATGAGCAGTTCTTC.

This chain links TRBV5-6 with TRBJ1-4; TRBD1 matches 7 bases. V lost 0 bases and J lost 8; bases outside the gene matches: 10. The CDR3 has 16 residues. From germline, CDR1 is SGHDT and CDR2 YYEEEE. The chain's CDR3 is CASSLARQGPEEKLFF. The CDR3 DNA reads TGTGCCAGCAGCTTGGCCCGACAGGGCCCCGAGGAAAAACTGTTTTTT.

The rearrangement links TRBV19 to TRBJ1-2; 9 nucleotides match TRBD1. This CDR3 region has 12 residues. The junction had 4 bases not matched to a gene; V was cut back by 8 bases and J by 6 bases. Per germline, CDR1 LNHDA and CDR2 SQIVND (reference sequence). CDR3: CASSGQGNGYTF. CDR3 in DNA: TGTGCCAGTTCGGGACAGGGAAATGGCTACACCTTC.

The chain recombines TRBV14 with TRBJ2-2, with TRBD1 as a possible D gene (5 bases). Trimming removed 4 bases from V and 3 bases from J, with 9 bases in between. CDR1 SGHDN and CDR2 FVKESK come from the germline V gene. The CDR3 consists of 14 residues. CDR3 sequence reads: CASSLGAYTGELFF. DNA of the CDR3: TGTGCCAGCAGCCTAGGGGCCTACACCGGGGAGCTGTTTTTT.

This sequence joins TRBV5-1 and TRBJ2-2; D perhaps matches TRBD1 (5 bases). The germline V gene has CDR1 SGHRS and CDR2 YFSETQ. The CDR3 sequence is 14 residues long. V lost 5 bases to trimming and J lost 2 bases, with 10 bases between them. This CDR3 is CASRAGSNTGELFF. The CDR3 nucleotides are TGCGCCAGCAGAGCAGGGTCAAACACCGGGGAGCTGTTTTTT.

The CDR3 region is CATATESYTEAFF. The CDR3, as DNA: TGTGCCACCGCGACAGAGTCATACACTGAAGCTTTCTTT. J is TRBJ1-1 and V is TRBV2, with D perhaps TRBD1 (5 bases). V was pared by 10 bases and J by 3 bases, with 15 bases between. Germline V lookup: CDR1 SNHLY, CDR2 FYNNEI. The CDR3 runs to 13 residues.

The chain employs TRBV14 and TRBJ2-1; D possibly corresponds to TRBD2 (6 bases). This CDR3 is built from 15 residues. The germline CDR1 and CDR2 sequences are SGHDN and FVKESK. V gave up 1 base and J gave up 7 bases, with 14 bases separating them. The DNA of the CDR3 is TGTGCCAGCAGCCAAGCGGGCGGGATATGGAATGAGCAGTTCTTC. This translates into CASSQAGGIWNEQFF. The full variable domain, completed using reference TRBV14 and TRBJ2-1, is EAGVTQFPSHSVIEKGQTVTLRCDPISGHDNLYWYRRVMGKEIKFLLHFVKESKQDESGMPNNRFLAERTGGTYSTLKVQPAELEDSGVYFCASSQAGGIWNEQFFGPGTRLTVL.

The chain is built from TRBV5-5 and TRBJ1-3; D is ambiguous. Germline V gene data show CDR1 as SGHKS and CDR2 as YYEKEE (reference sequence). V gave up 1 base and J gave up 0 bases, with 8 bases separating them. The CDR3 is 15 amino acids. The CDR3 nucleotides are TGTGCCAGCAGCTTGTCGGGATTCTCTGGAAACACCATATATTTT. It is translated as CASSLSGFSGNTIYF.